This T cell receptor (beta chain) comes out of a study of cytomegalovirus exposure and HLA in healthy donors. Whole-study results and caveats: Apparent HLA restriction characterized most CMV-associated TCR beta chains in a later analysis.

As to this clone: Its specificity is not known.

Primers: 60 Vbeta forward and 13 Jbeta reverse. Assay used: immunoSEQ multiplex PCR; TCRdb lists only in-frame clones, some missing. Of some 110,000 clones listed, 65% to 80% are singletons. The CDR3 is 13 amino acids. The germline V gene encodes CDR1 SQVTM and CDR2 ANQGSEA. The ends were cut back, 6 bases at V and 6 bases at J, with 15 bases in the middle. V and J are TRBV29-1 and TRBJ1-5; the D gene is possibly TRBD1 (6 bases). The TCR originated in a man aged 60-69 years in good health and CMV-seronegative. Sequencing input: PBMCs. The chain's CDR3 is CSVVNRAGQPQHF. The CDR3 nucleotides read TGCAGCGTCGTTAACAGGGCAGGTCAGCCCCAGCATTTT.